This T cell receptor (beta chain) was observed in a study of T cell responses to AZD1222 COVID-19 vaccine. To note about this clone: Its antigen is still unknown.

The ends lost 0 bases at V and 7 bases at J; junction bases unmatched: 7. The CDR3 loop spans 16 amino acids. Germline loops: CDR1 LNHNV, CDR2 YYDKDF (reference sequence). Libraries were prepared by immunoSEQ multiplex PCR; TCRdb keeps only in-frame clonotypes and omits some of them. This table holds about 130,000 clones, about nine tenths found once. Findings of the study overall: Nearly half of spike-specific TCRs reportedly target variant regions that are unmutated in the B.1.351 and B.1.1.7 variants.

This specimen was peripheral blood, taken on day 0 of MenACWY control vaccination. The sequence derives from an adult in good health. This chain joins TRBV15 and TRBJ2-1, with 9 bases identical to TRBD1. The CDR3 sequence: CATSRDLGQGRNEQFF. The CDR3 DNA follows: TGTGCCACCAGCAGAGACCTAGGACAGGGGAGGAATGAGCAGTTCTTC.